Listed below are T cell receptor beta chains from one sample, sequenced in a study of cytomegalovirus exposure and HLA in healthy donors. Produced via immunoSEQ multiplex PCR; TCRdb's table is partial and in-frame only. Found here are 200,000 to 250,000 clones, approximately 87% of them singletons; the top ten hold about 1.2%. The specimen was PBMCs. The receptors come from a human donor in good health. CDR3s include the opening cysteine and the closing phenylalanine or tryptophan. The D gene is left open where the match is weak. Not every row has a clone size; where given, it reads once, few, many or a size class.

>TRBV4-2|TRBJ1-5|NA|TRBD1
CASGPRDRDGQPQHF
TGTGCCAGCGGACCCCGGGACAGGGATGGTCAGCCCCAGCATTTT
>TRBV4-3|TRBJ2-5|NA|NA
CASSQAYSKQETQYF
TGCGCCAGCAGCCAAGCATACAGCAAGCAAGAGACCCAGTACTTC
>TRBV27|TRBJ2-7|NA|NA
CASSLTERREQYF
TGTGCCAGCAGTTTAACGGAGAGGAGGGAGCAGTACTTC
>TRBV6-6|TRBJ1-4|few|TRBD1
CASGGQGGSGNEKLFF
TGTGCCAGCGGTGGACAGGGGGGGTCGGGTAATGAAAAACTGTTTTTT
>TRBV30|TRBJ2-3|few|NA
CAWSVSSGLGTDTQYF
TGTGCCTGGAGTGTGTCAAGCGGGTTAGGCACAGATACGCAGTATTTT
>TRBV7-6|TRBJ2-3|NA|NA
CASSSPLKPSTDTQYF
TGTGCCAGCAGCTCCCCTTTGAAGCCTAGCACAGATACGCAGTATTTT
>TRBV19|TRBJ2-1|NA|NA
CASSFSGSSYNEQFF
TGTGCCAGTAGTTTTAGCGGTAGCTCCTACAATGAGCAGTTCTTC
>TRBV14|TRBJ2-3|NA|NA
CASSQVGYLTDTQYF
TGTGCCAGCAGCCAAGTGGGCTACCTCACAGATACGCAGTATTTT
>TRBV7-3|TRBJ2-3|NA|TRBD1
CASSRGQSTDTQYF
TGTGCCAGCAGCCGGGGACAGAGCACAGATACGCAGTATTTT
>TRBV29-1|TRBJ2-7|once|TRBD1
CSVGLRQGAFYEQYF
TGCAGCGTAGGCTTAAGACAGGGGGCCTTCTACGAGCAGTACTTC
>TRBV7-7|TRBJ2-7|NA|TRBD2
CASSEGTSGRAGEQYF
TGTGCTAGCAGCGAGGGGACTAGCGGGAGGGCCGGCGAGCAGTACTTC
>TRBV29-1|TRBJ2-7|NA|NA
CSVGWQPGDEQYF
TGCAGCGTTGGTTGGCAGCCAGGGGACGAGCAGTACTTC
>TRBV25-1|TRBJ2-4|NA|NA
CASSDFTESQNIQYF
TGTGCCAGCAGTGACTTTACAGAAAGCCAAAACATTCAGTACTTC
>TRBV6-5|TRBJ2-1|once|TRBD1
CASSYRDSYNEQFF
TGTGCCAGCAGTTACCGGGACAGTTACAATGAGCAGTTCTTC
>TRBV5-1|TRBJ2-5|NA|TRBD1
CASGTGAGETQYF
TGCGCCAGCGGTACAGGGGCTGGAGAGACCCAGTACTTC
>TRBV28|TRBJ2-1|NA|TRBD1
CAIETGTGTNNEQFF
TGTGCCATCGAAACCGGGACAGGGACTAACAATGAGCAGTTCTTC
>TRBV9|TRBJ2-5|NA|TRBD2
CASSVASGRAETQYF
TGTGCCAGCAGCGTAGCTAGCGGGAGAGCTGAGACCCAGTACTTC
>TRBV9|TRBJ2-1|NA|TRBD2
CASSVDLGTSGYNEQFF
TGTGCCAGCAGCGTAGATTTGGGGACTAGCGGATACAATGAGCAGTTCTTC
>TRBV7-2|TRBJ1-2|NA|NA
CASSQQRAGTSSGYTF
TGTGCCAGCAGCCAACAGCGAGCCGGGACAAGCTCTGGCTACACCTTC
>TRBV5-1|TRBJ2-5|once|NA
CASSFIGDETQYF
TGCGCCAGCAGCTTCATCGGGGATGAGACCCAGTACTTC
>TRBV18|TRBJ1-1|NA|TRBD1
CASSLRRGQGRTEAFF
TGTGCCAGCTCTCTAAGGAGGGGACAGGGTCGAACTGAAGCTTTCTTT
>TRBV18|TRBJ1-3|NA|TRBD1
CASSPVQGSGNTIYF
TGTGCCAGCTCACCGGTACAGGGGTCGGGAAACACCATATATTTT
>TRBV7-9|TRBJ2-1|NA|NA
CSSSLGQGLNYNEQFF
TGTTCCAGCAGCTTAGGTCAGGGACTCAACTACAATGAGCAGTTCTTC
>TRBV18|TRBJ2-1|once|TRBD2
CASSPWTSGFYNEQFF
TGTGCCAGCTCACCCTGGACTAGCGGCTTCTACAATGAGCAGTTCTTC
>TRBV6-5|TRBJ1-5|NA|NA
CASRPGGGNQPQHF
TGTGCCAGCAGGCCCGGGGGTGGAAATCAGCCCCAGCATTTT
>TRBV25-1|TRBJ2-7|NA|TRBD1
CASSETGQGYERYF
TGTGCCAGCAGTGAGACTGGACAGGGTTACGAGCGGTACTTC
>TRBV7-2|TRBJ1-5|once|TRBD1
CASSPRTGGDQPQHF
TGTGCCAGCAGCCCCAGGACAGGGGGCGATCAGCCCCAGCATTTT
>TRBV9|TRBJ2-7|NA|NA
CASSEGQQAYEQYF
TGTGCCAGCAGCGAGGGGCAGCAGGCCTACGAGCAGTACTTC
>TRBV29-1|TRBJ2-7|NA|NA
CSVEGHSSYEQYF
TGCAGCGTTGAGGGACATTCGAGCTACGAGCAGTACTTC
>TRBV18|TRBJ2-7|NA|NA
CASSPPGLRGIYEQYF
TGTGCCAGCTCACCCCCTGGACTGCGAGGGATCTACGAGCAGTACTTC
>TRBV2|TRBJ2-5|NA|NA
CASRSPADWEAGQETQYF
TGTGCCAGCAGGTCGCCCGCCGACTGGGAAGCAGGGCAAGAGACCCAGTACTTC